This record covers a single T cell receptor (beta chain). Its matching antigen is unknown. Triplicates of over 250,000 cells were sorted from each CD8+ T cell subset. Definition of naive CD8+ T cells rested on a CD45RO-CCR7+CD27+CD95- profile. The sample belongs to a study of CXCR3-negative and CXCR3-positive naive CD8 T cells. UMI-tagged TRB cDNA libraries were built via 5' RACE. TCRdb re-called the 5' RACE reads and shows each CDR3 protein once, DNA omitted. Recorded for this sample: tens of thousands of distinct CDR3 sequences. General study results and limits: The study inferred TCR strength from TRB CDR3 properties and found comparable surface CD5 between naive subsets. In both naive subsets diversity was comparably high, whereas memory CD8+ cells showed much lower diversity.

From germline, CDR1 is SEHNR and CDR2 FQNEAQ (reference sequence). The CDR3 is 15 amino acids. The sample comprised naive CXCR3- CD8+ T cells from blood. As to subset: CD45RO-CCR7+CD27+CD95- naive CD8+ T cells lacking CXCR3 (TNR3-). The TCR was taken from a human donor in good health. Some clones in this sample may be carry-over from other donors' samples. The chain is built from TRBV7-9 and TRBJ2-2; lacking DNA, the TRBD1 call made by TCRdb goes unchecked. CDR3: CASRSGTGETGELFF.